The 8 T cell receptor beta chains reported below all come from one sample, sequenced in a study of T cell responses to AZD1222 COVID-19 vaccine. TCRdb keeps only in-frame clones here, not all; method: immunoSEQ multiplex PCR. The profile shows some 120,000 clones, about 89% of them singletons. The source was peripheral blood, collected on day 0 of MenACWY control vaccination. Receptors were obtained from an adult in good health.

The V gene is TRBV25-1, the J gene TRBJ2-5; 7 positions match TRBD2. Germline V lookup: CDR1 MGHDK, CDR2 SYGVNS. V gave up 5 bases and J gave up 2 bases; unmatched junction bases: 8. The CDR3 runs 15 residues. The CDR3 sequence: CASSRPAGKQETQYF. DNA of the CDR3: TGTGCCAGCAGTCGTCCAGCGGGAAAACAAGAGACCCAGTACTTC.

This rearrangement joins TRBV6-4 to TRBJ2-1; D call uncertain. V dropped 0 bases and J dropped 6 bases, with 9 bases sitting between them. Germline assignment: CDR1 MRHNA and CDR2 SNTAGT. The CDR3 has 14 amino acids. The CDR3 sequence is CASSDSIGSNEQFF. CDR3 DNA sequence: TGTGCCAGCAGTGACTCGATAGGGTCCAATGAGCAGTTCTTC.

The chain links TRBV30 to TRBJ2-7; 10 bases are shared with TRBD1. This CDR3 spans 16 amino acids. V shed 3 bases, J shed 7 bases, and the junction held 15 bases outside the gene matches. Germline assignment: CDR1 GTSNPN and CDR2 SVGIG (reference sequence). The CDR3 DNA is TGTGCCTGGAGCCGATGGCCCGGACAGGGGGAATTAGAGCAGTACTTC. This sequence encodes CAWSRWPGQGELEQYF.

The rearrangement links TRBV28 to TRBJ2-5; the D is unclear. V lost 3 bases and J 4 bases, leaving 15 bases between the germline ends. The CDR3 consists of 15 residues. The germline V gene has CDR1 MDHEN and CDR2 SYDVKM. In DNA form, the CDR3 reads TGTGCCAGCAGTTTCCGATCCGGGCCTGGAGAGACCCAGTACTTC. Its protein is CASSFRSGPGETQYF.

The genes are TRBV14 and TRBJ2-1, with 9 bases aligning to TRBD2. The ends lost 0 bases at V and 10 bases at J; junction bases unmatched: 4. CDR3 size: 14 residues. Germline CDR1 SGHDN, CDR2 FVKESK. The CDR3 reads CASSQDHLAGEQFF. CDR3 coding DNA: TGTGCCAGCAGCCAAGATCATCTAGCGGGAGAGCAGTTCTTC.

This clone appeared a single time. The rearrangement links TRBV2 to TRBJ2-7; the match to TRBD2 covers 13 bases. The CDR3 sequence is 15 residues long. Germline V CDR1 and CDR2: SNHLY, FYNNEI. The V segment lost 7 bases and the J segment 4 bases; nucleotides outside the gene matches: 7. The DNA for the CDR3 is TGTGCCAGCAAAGGGACTAGCGGGACAATTTACGAGCAGTACTTC. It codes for CASKGTSGTIYEQYF.

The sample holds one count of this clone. The CDR3 DNA sequence: TGTGCCAGCAGCAGGGGACAGAATCAGCCCCAGCATTTT. It encodes CASSRGQNQPQHF. The chain employs TRBV11-3 and TRBJ1-5; 7 positions agree with TRBD1. CDR1 is SGHNT and CDR2 is YENEEA in the germline V gene. The CDR3 consists of 13 residues. After removal of 5 bases from V and 4 bases from J, the junction contained 2 bases not matched to a gene.

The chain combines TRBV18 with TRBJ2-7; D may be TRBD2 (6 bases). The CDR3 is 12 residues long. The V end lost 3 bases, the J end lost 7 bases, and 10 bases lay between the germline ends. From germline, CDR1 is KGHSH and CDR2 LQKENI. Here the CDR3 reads CASSPPRGEQYF. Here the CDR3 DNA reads TGTGCCAGCTCACCCCCCCGGGGGGAGCAGTACTTC.